One sample yielded the 24 T cell receptor beta chains listed below, sequenced in a study of cytomegalovirus exposure and HLA in healthy donors (dated by TCRdb to the late 2010s). Receptors were amplified or captured by the immunoSEQ multiplex PCR assay. For the multiplex PCR, a mixture combining 60 forward primers for TCR Vbeta segments and 13 reverse primers for TCR Jbeta segments was used. TCRdb stores this immuneACCESS table with in-frame sequences only. Part of the clones is absent; in the studies checked, under half of the shortfall reflects unresolved V genes, and no reason is known for the rest. This sample has some 110,000 clones in its table, and about 60% of those were observed once. The ten largest clones take up 2% to 2.5% of the sample. The sequencing sample was made of PBMCs. The receptors were gathered from a woman between 25 and 40 years old in good health and CMV-seronegative.

The chain employs TRBV6-5 and TRBJ2-2; 8 nucleotides agree with TRBD1. The V gene end was trimmed by 0 bases and the J gene end by 5 bases; junction bases not matched to a gene: 5. CDR1 and CDR2 from the germline V gene are MNHEY and SVGAGI. This CDR3 is built from 16 residues. The CDR3 spells CASSYSQGAGTGELFF. The DNA of the CDR3 is TGTGCCAGCAGTTACTCCCAGGGGGCGGGGACCGGGGAGCTGTTTTTT.

The chain combines TRBV27 with TRBJ2-7; TRBD2 aligns across 9 bases. The ends lost 4 bases at V and 2 bases at J; junction bases unmatched: 9. CDR1 MNHEY and CDR2 SMNVEV come from the germline V gene (reference sequence). There are 16 residues in the CDR3. The CDR3 loop is CASSSPASGTTYEQYF. CDR3 nucleotide sequence: TGTGCCAGCAGTTCCCCTGCTAGCGGGACCACCTACGAGCAGTACTTC.

Regarding this clone: The junction shows a germline mismatch at one end, possibly a read error. The chain uses TRBV7-3 and TRBJ2-7; tentative D call: TRBD1 (6 bases). Germline-derived CDR1 and CDR2 are SGHTA and FQGTGA. The CDR3 contains 13 residues. The CDR3 nucleotides are TGTGCCGGCAGCAGTCCAGGGGCCTACGAGCAGTACTTC. This sequence encodes CAGSSPGAYEQYF.

This clone has only one observation. V is TRBV5-1 and J is TRBJ2-7; 7 bases fit TRBD1. This CDR3 contains 16 residues. The germline V gene has CDR1 SGHRS and CDR2 YFSETQ. The J segment lost 0 bases and the V segment lost 4 bases, leaving 10 bases of the junction unmatched. The CDR3 is CASSGTEDRLSYEQYF. The CDR3 bases are TGCGCCAGCAGCGGGACAGAGGACCGACTCTCCTACGAGCAGTACTTC.

This clone turned up a few times. V usage is TRBV5-6 and J usage is TRBJ2-1; possible D gene TRBD1, 7 bases. Germline V gene data show CDR1 as SGHDT and CDR2 as YYEEEE. Trimming left V 1 base short and J 9 bases short, with 17 bases between. This CDR3 region has 15 residues. CDR3 DNA sequence: TGTGCCAGCAGCTTGTTACAGGGGAATAGCGGTGAGCAGTTCTTC. This gives the protein CASSLLQGNSGEQFF.

V and J are TRBV2 and TRBJ1-2; D unclear. The length of the CDR3 is 11 residues. The ends were cut back, 5 bases at V and 10 bases at J, with 11 bases in the middle. Germline V gene data show CDR1 as SNHLY and CDR2 as FYNNEI. The chain's CDR3 is CASSYAGFYTF. CDR3 bases: TGTGCCAGCAGTTATGCAGGATTCTACACCTTC.

The V call is TRBV28, the J call TRBJ2-5, with D perhaps TRBD2 (6 bases). The CDR3 is 13 residues long. Trimming removed 8 bases from V and 5 bases from J, with 15 bases in between. CDR1 and CDR2 from the germline V gene are MDHEN and SYDVKM. Here the CDR3 reads CASAGSNRETQYF. In DNA, the CDR3 is TGTGCCAGCGCGGGGTCCAATAGGGAGACCCAGTACTTC.

This clone was observed a handful of times. The V call is TRBV28, the J call TRBJ1-5, with D possibly TRBD1 on 5 matching bases. This CDR3 comprises 13 residues. Germline lookup yields CDR1 MDHEN and CDR2 SYDVKM. The V and J ends lost 10 bases and 7 bases respectively, with 17 bases between them. In DNA, the CDR3 is TGTGCCACCTCGGGGGGGTTCGGACAGCCCCAGCATTTT. Its translation is CATSGGFGQPQHF.

In this sample, this clone turned up once. The J gene is TRBJ2-3, the V gene TRBV7-8, with D possibly TRBD2 on 6 matching bases. CDR1 is SGHVS, CDR2 FQNEAQ, per germline. This CDR3 is built from 17 residues. The V end was cut by 1 base, the J end by 0 bases, with 14 bases between. The CDR3 loop is CASSLVGGSLSTDTQYF. The CDR3 region has the DNA TGTGCCAGCAGCTTAGTTGGAGGGAGCCTTAGCACAGATACGCAGTATTTT.

The chain joins TRBV28 to TRBJ1-2, with TRBD1 matching over 11 bases. There are 14 residues in the CDR3. The V segment lost 4 bases and the J segment 5 bases; nucleotides outside the gene matches: 3. Per germline, CDR1 MDHEN and CDR2 SYDVKM. The CDR3 region is CASSWGQGEYGYTF. As DNA, the CDR3 is TGTGCCAGCAGTTGGGGACAGGGGGAATATGGCTACACCTTC.

This clone was observed a handful of times. The chain employs TRBV6-1 and TRBJ1-4, with 9 bases lining up with TRBD1. Losses at the gene ends were 6 bases for V and 7 bases for J; bases not matched to a gene: 6. Per the germline V gene, CDR1 is MNHNS and CDR2 is SASEGT. The CDR3 totals 14 residues. This CDR3 reads CASRLGQGSEKLFF. CDR3 DNA: TGTGCCAGCAGACTGGGACAGGGAAGTGAAAAACTGTTTTTT.

This clone was seen more than once but under ten times. This chain uses TRBV7-2 with TRBJ1-2; the match to TRBD1 covers 7 bases. Germline V CDR1 and CDR2: SGHTA, FQGNSA. CDR3 size: 14 residues. With V trimmed by 3 bases and J by 7 bases, 8 bases remained unmatched. DNA for the CDR3: TGTGCCAGCAGCTTGTTCGGGACAGCTGGTGGCTACACCTTC. Protein: CASSLFGTAGGYTF.

A few counts support this clone. In DNA form, the CDR3 reads TGTGCCAGCAGCTTATCGGGGACTGGGGCCAACGTCCTGACTTTC. Translated: CASSLSGTGANVLTF. The chain is built from TRBV7-3 and TRBJ2-6; tentatively, D is TRBD2 (5 bases). CDR3 size: 15 residues. V was cut by 2 bases and J by 2 bases, with 7 bases left in between. Germline CDR1 reads SGHTA; CDR2 reads FQGTGA.

This clone was picked up one time. The chain is built from TRBV2 and TRBJ2-7; 8 nucleotides line up with TRBD2. V lost 1 base and J lost 7; bases outside the gene matches: 3. CDR1 is SNHLY, CDR2 FYNNEI, per germline. The CDR3 has 13 residues. CDR3 DNA: TGTGCCAGCAGTGAAGTGCCTAGCGGGGAGCAGTACTTC. Protein sequence: CASSEVPSGEQYF.

The sample holds one count of this clone. The chain employs TRBV11-3 and TRBJ2-2, with a possible D match to TRBD1 (5 bases). The V and J ends lost 6 bases and 4 bases respectively, with 9 bases between them. Looked up from germline, CDR1 is SGHNT and CDR2 is YENEEA. The CDR3 covers 13 residues. The DNA of the CDR3 is TGTGCCAGCAGTTGGACACGCACCGGGGAGCTGTTTTTT. As protein: CASSWTRTGELFF.

The rearrangement uses TRBV5-1 and TRBJ1-2; 7 nucleotides match TRBD1. J lost 6 bases, V lost 4 bases, and 9 bases had no gene match. The CDR3 runs to 14 residues. Looked up from germline, CDR1 is SGHRS and CDR2 is YFSETQ. CDR3 region: CASSGNRGENGYTF. CDR3 bases: TGCGCCAGCAGCGGAAACAGGGGTGAGAATGGCTACACCTTC.

The chain links TRBV27 to TRBJ1-5; D is possibly TRBD1 (5 bases). The CDR3 is 15 residues long. V lost 3 bases to trimming and J lost 0 bases, with 9 bases between them. Germline values: CDR1 MNHEY, CDR2 SMNVEV (reference sequence). The CDR3 loop is CASSFRAGSNQPQHF. In nucleotides, the CDR3 is TGTGCCAGCAGTTTCAGGGCAGGTAGCAATCAGCCCCAGCATTTT.

This clone was seen only a few times. As DNA, the CDR3 is TGCAGCGTTGAAGATCAACAGGAGTATGGCTACACCTTC. Translating it yields CSVEDQQEYGYTF. The chain carries TRBV29-1 and TRBJ1-2, with D possibly TRBD1 on 5 matching bases. This CDR3 is 13 amino acids long. Trimming stripped 0 bases from V and 5 bases from J, with 10 bases between. Germline CDR1 reads SQVTM; CDR2 reads ANQGSEA.

CDR3 nucleotides: TGCGCCAGCAGCCAAGTCACAGGGGGCGCATCGGGAGGTTCCTACAATGAGCAGTTCTTC. Protein: CASSQVTGGASGGSYNEQFF. The gene calls are TRBV4-3 and TRBJ2-1; 9 bases align to TRBD1. The CDR3 spans 20 residues. The V gene end was trimmed by 1 base and the J gene end by 1 base; junction bases not matched to a gene: 14. Germline CDR1 LGHNA, CDR2 YSLEER.

The genes are TRBV27 and TRBJ1-2; D gene ambiguous. Trimming removed 6 bases from V and 4 bases from J, with 21 bases in between. Germline values: CDR1 MNHEY, CDR2 SMNVEV (reference sequence). This CDR3 comprises 16 residues. DNA of the CDR3: TGTGCCAGCAGCTCCTCGGCGGGGAGCGGCGGCTATGGCTACACCTTC. This sequence encodes CASSSSAGSGGYGYTF.

This clone was seen a few times. This chain uses TRBV27 with TRBJ2-7, with TRBD1 matching 8 bases. Trimming removed 6 bases from V and 2 bases from J; junction bases left unmatched: 9. Germline CDR1 is MNHEY and CDR2 is SMNVEV (reference sequence). The CDR3 consists of 15 residues. The CDR3 coding sequence is TGTGCCAGCAGCTCCATCCAGGGGGCAACCTACGAGCAGTACTTC. Its protein product is CASSSIQGATYEQYF.

This clone has a handful of counts. This chain connects TRBV7-8 to TRBJ1-2; weak D call: TRBD1 (5 bases). This CDR3 has 17 amino acids. The germline V and J ends were trimmed by 2 bases and 8 bases, with 24 bases remaining between them. The germline gives CDR1 SGHVS, CDR2 FQNEAQ. CDR3 sequence (DNA): TGTGCCAGCAGCTTATTGTACGGGGGAATGGGCTCGGGAGGCTACACCTTC. Its translation is CASSLLYGGMGSGGYTF.

This chain links TRBV7-9 with TRBJ2-3; 7 bases are a match to TRBD1. The V and J ends lost 1 base and 8 bases, in that order; junction bases with no gene match: 6. Germline CDR1 SEHNR, CDR2 FQNEAQ (reference sequence). The CDR3 loop spans 14 amino acids. CDR3 coding DNA: TGTGCCAGCAGCTTAGGAAGGGGGCAAGTTACGCAGTATTTT. Protein: CASSLGRGQVTQYF.

The V gene is TRBV27, the J gene TRBJ2-7, with TRBD2 matching 8 bases. The CDR3 sequence is 15 residues long. J gave up 3 bases and V 6 bases, and 10 bases lay outside the gene matches. CDR1 and CDR2 (germline): MNHEY, SMNVEV (reference sequence). This CDR3 reads CASSPLLAASYEQYF. The CDR3 DNA reads TGTGCCAGCAGCCCTTTACTAGCGGCCAGCTACGAGCAGTACTTC.